This TCR beta chain emerged from a study of Tregs in tolerant kidney transplant recipients. With regard to this clone: Coverage ceases 3 residues before the CDR3 finishes, and the germline J gene fills in the end.

J lost 6 bases, V lost 1 base, and 4 bases had no gene match. The CDR3 is 15 residues long. Germline values: CDR1 KGHSH, CDR2 LQKENI. Recipients received nonmyeloablative bone marrow transplants from related graft donors, with transient mixed chimerism. The repertoire was sequenced with immunoSEQ multiplex PCR; TCRdb's copy has only in-frame clones and lacks some. The sample is made up of around 30,000 clones, and the top ten hold about 1.9% of it. The chain recombines TRBV18 with TRBJ2-4, with 9 bases identical to TRBD1. The sequences come from CD4+ T cells from blood (PBMCs), collected 24 months after the transplant. This clonotype originated in a human patient who received a combined kidney and bone marrow transplant. Some T cells may have originated in the graft donor. CDR3 bases read: TGTGCCAGCTCACCACTGGCGGGACAGGGAAACATT. It specifies CASSPLAGQGNI. The entire CDR3 sequence reads CASSPLAGQGNIQYF.